The rows below give T cell receptor beta chains drawn from one sample of a study of CD8+ T cells in alopecia areata. TCRdb's copy holds only in-frame clones and misses some; the assay was immunoSEQ multiplex PCR. The sample lists some 160,000 clones; around three fifths were seen once. Sample: CD4+ T cells sorted from blood, taken at week 4, from a patient treated with tofacitinib. The receptors shown here come from a human donor with alopecia areata. Both conserved end residues are part of each CDR3. D genes are given only for firm matches. Where a row states a size, it is once, few, many or the class of an expanded clone; other rows omit it.

clone_size | cdr3_length | d_call | j_call | v_call | cdr3_aa | cdr3_nt
- | 14 | - | TRBJ1-3 | TRBV30 | CAWTRVFSGNTIYF | TGTGCCTGGACCAGGGTTTTCTCTGGAAACACCATATATTTT
few | 13 | - | TRBJ2-1 | TRBV29-1 | CSVEKSARNEQFF | TGCAGCGTTGAAAAGTCAGCCAGGAATGAGCAGTTCTTC
- | 14 | - | TRBJ2-5 | TRBV11-2 | CASSLGKSGETQYF | TGTGCCAGCAGCTTAGGTAAAAGCGGTGAGACCCAGTACTTC
- | 17 | TRBD2 | TRBJ2-5 | TRBV30 | CAWSVPGLAGGRETQYF | TGTGCCTGGAGTGTACCGGGACTAGCGGGGGGAAGAGAGACCCAGTACTTC
- | 13 | - | TRBJ2-7 | TRBV11-1 | CASSLQTSYEQYF | TGTGCCAGCAGCTTACAGACTTCCTACGAGCAGTACTTC
- | 14 | - | TRBJ1-2 | TRBV25-1 | CASSEESRVYGYTF | TGTGCCAGCAGTGAAGAGAGCAGGGTGTATGGCTACACCTTC
- | 14 | TRBD1 | TRBJ1-2 | TRBV2 | CASSPQTGNYGYTF | TGTGCCAGCAGCCCTCAGACAGGGAACTATGGCTACACCTTC
- | 13 | - | TRBJ1-4 | TRBV29-1 | CSVVRGRGEKLFF | TGCAGCGTTGTGCGGGGCCGTGGAGAAAAACTGTTTTTT
- | 15 | - | TRBJ2-3 | TRBV7-6 | CASSLYSGGTDTQYF | TGTGCCAGCAGCTTATATTCTGGGGGAACAGATACGCAGTATTTT
- | 14 | - | TRBJ2-7 | TRBV4-3 | CASSLLTGGYEQYF | TGCGCCAGCAGCCTCCTGACAGGTGGATACGAGCAGTACTTC
- | 14 | - | TRBJ2-7 | TRBV6-5 | CASSRAEGLYEQYF | TGTGCCAGCAGCCGGGCGGAGGGTCTATACGAGCAGTACTTC
- | 13 | - | TRBJ1-2 | TRBV30 | CAWSALGNYGYTF | TGTGCCTGGAGTGCCCTGGGGAACTATGGCTACACCTTC
- | 17 | TRBD1 | TRBJ2-1 | TRBV5-1 | CASSSNSGQGAYNEQFF | TGCGCCAGCAGCTCAAACTCCGGACAGGGGGCCTACAATGAGCAGTTCTTC
few | 13 | - | TRBJ1-2 | TRBV4-1 | CASSQDWGRGYTF | TGCGCCAGCAGCCAAGATTGGGGCCGGGGCTACACCTTC
few | 14 | - | TRBJ1-1 | TRBV4-2 | CASSQDQGRTEAFF | TGTGCCAGCAGCCAAGACCAGGGCCGTACTGAAGCTTTCTTT
- | 11 | - | TRBJ1-1 | TRBV19 | CASSIGREAFF | TGTGCCAGTAGTATAGGACGTGAAGCTTTCTTT
- | 18 | TRBD1 | TRBJ2-5 | TRBV5-1 | CASGPAGTGGVIQETQYF | TGCGCCAGCGGCCCCGCCGGGACAGGGGGAGTGATCCAAGAGACCCAGTACTTC
- | 14 | - | TRBJ2-3 | TRBV5-1 | CASSSLAGTDTQYF | TGCGCCAGCAGCTCCCTGGCGGGCACAGATACGCAGTATTTT
few | 11 | - | TRBJ1-3 | TRBV18 | CASSPGNTIYF | TGTGCCAGCTCACCTGGAAACACCATATATTTT
- | 11 | - | TRBJ2-3 | TRBV20-1 | CSAHLADTQYF | TGCAGTGCCCATCTAGCAGATACGCAGTATTTT
- | 13 | - | TRBJ2-2 | TRBV11-1 | CASSLKRSGELFF | TGTGCCAGCAGCTTGAAGCGTTCCGGGGAGCTGTTTTTT
- | 13 | - | TRBJ2-7 | TRBV4-2 | CASSQDRLLEQYF | TGTGCCAGCAGCCAAGATCGGCTACTCGAGCAGTACTTC
- | 14 | TRBD2 | TRBJ2-5 | TRBV4-3 | CASSKGLAVGTQYF | TGCGCCAGCAGCAAGGGACTAGCGGTGGGGACCCAGTACTTC
few | 14 | TRBD2 | TRBJ2-7 | TRBV29-1 | CSVEEGGLVYEQYF | TGCAGCGTTGAAGAGGGAGGGCTAGTCTACGAGCAGTACTTC
once | 16 | - | TRBJ1-1 | TRBV30 | CAWRGSRGTPNTEAFF | TGTGCCTGGAGGGGTTCACGGGGGACCCCGAACACTGAAGCTTTCTTT
- | 14 | - | TRBJ1-1 | TRBV15 | CATSRKGRETEAFF | TGTGCCACCAGCAGAAAGGGACGGGAAACTGAAGCTTTCTTT
- | 14 | - | TRBJ2-3 | TRBV5-1 | CASSLGAGADTQYF | TGCGCCAGCAGCTTGGGGGCAGGGGCAGATACGCAGTATTTT
- | 13 | - | TRBJ2-4 | TRBV7-3 | CASSLDGENIQYF | TGTGCCAGCAGCTTAGATGGGGAAAACATTCAGTACTTC
few | 13 | - | TRBJ2-7 | TRBV6-5 | CASSYGPPREQYF | TGTGCCAGCAGTTACGGGCCACCTAGAGAGCAGTACTTC
- | 15 | TRBD2 | TRBJ2-2 | TRBV15 | CATSRDTGGSGELFF | TGTGCCACCAGCAGAGACACGGGGGGTTCCGGGGAGCTGTTTTTT
- | 14 | - | TRBJ2-7 | TRBV30 | CAWSDKGGSYEQYF | TGTGCCTGGAGTGATAAGGGGGGCTCCTACGAGCAGTACTTC
- | 11 | TRBD1 | TRBJ1-2 | TRBV30 | CAWPTGRGYTF | TGTGCCTGGCCGACAGGGCGCGGCTACACCTTC
- | 14 | - | TRBJ1-1 | TRBV9 | CASSVSGMNTEAFF | TGTGCCAGCAGCGTATCGGGCATGAACACTGAAGCTTTCTTT